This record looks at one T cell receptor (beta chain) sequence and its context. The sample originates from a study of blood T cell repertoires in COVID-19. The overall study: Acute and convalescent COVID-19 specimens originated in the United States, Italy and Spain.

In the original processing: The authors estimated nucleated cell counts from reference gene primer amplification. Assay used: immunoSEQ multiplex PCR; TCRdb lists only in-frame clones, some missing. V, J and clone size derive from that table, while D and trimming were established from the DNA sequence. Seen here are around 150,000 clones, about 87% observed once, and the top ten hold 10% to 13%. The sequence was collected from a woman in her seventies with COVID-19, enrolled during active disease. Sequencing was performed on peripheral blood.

As DNA, the CDR3 is TGTGCCAGCAGGGAGCGGGCCCTGGGTTCTGAAGCTTTCTTT. The encoded protein is CASRERALGSEAFF. The chain couples TRBV2 to TRBJ1-1; D is undetermined. CDR1 SNHLY and CDR2 FYNNEI come from the germline V gene. Trimming pared 6 bases from V and 6 bases from J, leaving 17 bases between. The CDR3 has 14 residues.